This paragraph covers one T cell receptor (beta chain) sequence. The identical CDR3 is also encoded by other nucleotide sequences in the sample. The entry originates in a study of shared clonotypes between healthy human individuals. Genomic DNA per cell subset filled all wells of several immunoSEQ plates. Sequencing was performed with immunoSEQ multiplex PCR; in TCRdb, only in-frame clones are kept and a portion is missing. The sample has roughly 410,000 clones; just over 95% are singletons. V shed 5 bases and J 3 bases; nucleotides not matched to a gene: 5. Germline loops: CDR1 MDHEN, CDR2 SYDVKM. The length of the CDR3 is 15 residues.

The receptor was isolated from a man aged 30 to 45 in good health. The chain has TRBV28 and TRBJ2-3, with 10 bases lining up with TRBD2. The sequenced sample consisted of memory CD8+ T cells sorted from blood. Subset described: CD45RO+ cells pooled with CCR7-negative TemRA cells. CDR3 in amino acids: CASSLAGVRTDTQYF. The CDR3 nucleotides are TGTGCCAGCAGTCTAGCGGGAGTTAGAACAGATACGCAGTATTTT.